Presented here are 2 T cell receptor beta chains from one specimen sequenced in a study of T-cell memory formation after mild COVID-19. TCRdb reanalysed the 5' RACE reads using MiXCR and keeps one entry per CDR3 protein. The sample has about 470,000 distinct CDR3 sequences, roughly 23% seen once. Sequenced sample: PBMCs or a T cell subset sorted from them (not recorded which). Receptor source: an adult woman who had mild COVID-19 (a few samples of this study predate the infection). Cell type and time point are not known.

The CDR3 region is CSARDLTRSNEQFF. In DNA, the CDR3 is TGCAGTGCTAGAGATCTGACTAGGTCCAATGAGCAGTTCTTC. This chain joins TRBV20-1 and TRBJ2-1; tentatively, D is TRBD2 (6 bases). Germline CDR1 DFQATT, CDR2 SNEGSKA (reference sequence). The CDR3 is 14 amino acids. The V and J ends lost 0 bases and 6 bases respectively, with 12 bases between them.

The V gene is TRBV2, the J gene TRBJ1-1; tentatively, D is TRBD1 (5 bases). This CDR3 has 13 amino acids. The germline V gene has CDR1 SNHLY and CDR2 FYNNEI. V shed 6 bases and J shed 1 base, with 9 bases lying between them. The DNA of the CDR3 is TGTGCCAGCAGGGTGGGGGGGAACACTGAAGCTTTCTTT. It specifies CASRVGGNTEAFF.